This TCR beta chain was recovered during a study of CXCR3-negative and CXCR3-positive naive CD8 T cells. Points from the study as a whole: In CXCR3-positive naive cells, the TRB CDR3s were more hydrophobic than in CXCR3-negative naive cells. Expression of CXCR3 was partially reduced after cryopreservation, and fresh PBMCs were used in most assays.

CD8+ T cell subsets were each sorted in triplicate, around 270,000 cells apiece. 5' RACE with UMI labels generated the TRB cDNA libraries. TCRdb processed the 5' RACE reads again and assigns one entry to each CDR3 protein, with no DNA. The repertoire table contains some 140,000 distinct CDR3 sequences. The CDR3 runs to 14 residues. Germline V gene data show CDR1 as LNHNV and CDR2 as YYDKDF (reference sequence). Comments on this clonotype: What it binds is unknown.

The sequenced sample consisted of naive CXCR3+ CD8+ T cells from blood. The subset is: CD45RO-CCR7+CD27+CD95- naive CD8+ T cells expressing CXCR3 (TNR3+). The receptor was isolated from a human donor in good health. Some clones in this sample may be carry-over from other donors' samples. The V and J genes are TRBV15 and TRBJ2-2. CDR3 amino acids: CATSREGNTGELFF.